These 6 T cell receptor beta chains share one sample of origin, sequenced in a study of blood T cell repertoires in COVID-19. The table came from immunoSEQ multiplex PCR; TCRdb's copy has only in-frame clones and leaves some out. The sample gives about 47,000 clones, 88% of which show up once; 3% to 3.5% is in the top ten. The sample comprised peripheral blood. The receptors stem from a man between 45 and 60 years old with active COVID-19.

The rearrangement links TRBV18 to TRBJ2-3; D unresolved. Germline assignment: CDR1 KGHSH and CDR2 LQKENI. Trimming stripped 6 bases from V and 0 bases from J, with 4 bases between. The CDR3 has 12 residues. CDR3 DNA sequence: TGTGCCAGCTCCCCTAGCACAGATACGCAGTATTTT. Protein sequence: CASSPSTDTQYF.

The chain joins TRBV5-6 to TRBJ2-7; 9 positions match TRBD1. Germline V gene sequence: CDR1 SGHDT, CDR2 YYEEEE. The J segment lost 4 bases and the V segment lost 6 bases, leaving 5 bases of the junction unmatched. The CDR3 is 13 amino acids. CDR3 nucleotides: TGTGCCAGCATTGGACAGGGGCTTTACGAGCAGTACTTC. Translated, it gives CASIGQGLYEQYF.

V gene TRBV27 combines with J gene TRBJ2-3; TRBD2 agrees at 8 bases. The CDR3 is 16 residues long. Losses at the gene ends were 6 bases for V and 0 bases for J; bases not matched to a gene: 8. Germline CDR1 reads MNHEY; CDR2 reads SMNVEV (reference sequence). The CDR3 loop is CASSSRPSGSTDTQYF. In nucleotides, the CDR3 is TGTGCCAGCAGCTCCCGGCCTAGCGGGAGCACAGATACGCAGTATTTT.

This clone came up a few times. This chain links TRBV3-1 (or the pseudogene TRBV3-2) with TRBJ2-6, with 10 nucleotides matching TRBD1. CDR3 size: 19 residues. Germline V gene lookup returns CDR1 LGHDT and CDR2 YNNKEL (reference sequence). V was clipped by 1 base and J by 2 bases; unmatched bases: 8. In DNA form, the CDR3 reads TGTGCCAGCAGCCAAGCCCCGGGACAGGGGAAAACTGGGGCCAACGTCCTGACTTTC. Translating it yields CASSQAPGQGKTGANVLTF.

V is TRBV7-2 and J is TRBJ1-1; 9 positions agree with TRBD1. V dropped 4 bases and J dropped 5; count of bases not matched to a gene: 8. The CDR3 consists of 15 residues. Germline V gene sequence: CDR1 SGHTA, CDR2 FQGNSA. CDR3 bases: TGTGCCAGCAGCTCAACAGGGGGCTCGGGAACTGAAGCTTTCTTT. As protein: CASSSTGGSGTEAFF.

V is TRBV5-1 and J is TRBJ2-3; D is undetermined. CDR3 length equals 16 residues. V was cut by 0 bases and J by 0 bases, with 11 bases left in between. The germline V gene has CDR1 SGHRS and CDR2 YFSETQ. In DNA form, the CDR3 reads TGCGCCAGCAGCTTGGTTCCGGAGACTAGCACAGATACGCAGTATTTT. This gives the protein CASSLVPETSTDTQYF.